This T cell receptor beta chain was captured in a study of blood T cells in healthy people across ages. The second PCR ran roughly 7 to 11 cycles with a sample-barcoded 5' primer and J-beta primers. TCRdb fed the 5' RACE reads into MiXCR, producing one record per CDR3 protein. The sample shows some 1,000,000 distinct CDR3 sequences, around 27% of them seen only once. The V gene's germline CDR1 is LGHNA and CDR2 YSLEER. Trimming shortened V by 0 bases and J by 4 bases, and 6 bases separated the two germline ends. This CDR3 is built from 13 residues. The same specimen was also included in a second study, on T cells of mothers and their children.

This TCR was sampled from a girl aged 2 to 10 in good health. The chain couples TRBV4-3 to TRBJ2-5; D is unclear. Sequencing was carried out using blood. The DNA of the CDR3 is TGCGCCAGCAGCCAAGACCAGCGAGAGACCCAGTACTTC. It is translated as CASSQDQRETQYF.